A selection of T cell receptor beta chains follows, all from one sample in a study of cytomegalovirus exposure and HLA in healthy donors. Assay used: immunoSEQ multiplex PCR; TCRdb lists only in-frame clones, some missing. Found here are about 120,000 clones, roughly 77% of them singletons; the top ten hold about 1.8%. Sequenced sample: PBMCs. The source of these receptors is a man in his forties in good health and CMV-seronegative. Both conserved end residues are part of each CDR3. The D gene is left open where the match is weak. Only some rows state a clone size, as once, few, many or a class for expanded clones.

clone size: once; J gene: TRBJ1-1; V gene: TRBV5-1; D gene: TRBD1; CDR3 DNA: TGCGCCAGCAGCTTGGCACCCGGGACAGGGAACACTGAAGCTTTCTTT; CDR3 protein: CASSLAPGTGNTEAFF
clone size: -; J gene: TRBJ1-1; V gene: TRBV9; D gene: -; CDR3 DNA: TGTGCCAGCAGCGTAGTGCAGGGAACCACTGAAGCTTTCTTT; CDR3 protein: CASSVVQGTTEAFF
clone size: few; J gene: TRBJ2-5; V gene: TRBV5-4; D gene: TRBD2; CDR3 DNA: TGTGCCAGCAGCGTGACTAGCGGGGGATTCGGGGAGACCCAGTACTTC; CDR3 protein: CASSVTSGGFGETQYF
clone size: -; J gene: TRBJ2-7; V gene: TRBV5-1; D gene: -; CDR3 DNA: TGCGCCAGCAGCTTGGAAGGGGGTGGGGTTTACGAGCAGTACTTC; CDR3 protein: CASSLEGGGVYEQYF
clone size: once; J gene: TRBJ1-5; V gene: TRBV2; D gene: -; CDR3 DNA: TGTGCCAGCAGTGAGGTCATGAGGTCGGAGCCCCAGCATTTT; CDR3 protein: CASSEVMRSEPQHF
clone size: -; J gene: TRBJ2-7; V gene: TRBV11-2; D gene: -; CDR3 DNA: TGTGCCAGCAGCTTAGATTCCTACGAGCAGTACTTC; CDR3 protein: CASSLDSYEQYF
clone size: -; J gene: TRBJ1-4; V gene: TRBV5-1; D gene: -; CDR3 DNA: TGCGCCAGCAGCTCGACAGCAACTAATGAAAAACTGTTTTTT; CDR3 protein: CASSSTATNEKLFF
clone size: -; J gene: TRBJ1-5; V gene: TRBV7-2; D gene: -; CDR3 DNA: TGTGCCAGCAGCTTAGCGGGGAGGTCAAGCAATCAGCCCCAGCATTTT; CDR3 protein: CASSLAGRSSNQPQHF
clone size: -; J gene: TRBJ1-5; V gene: TRBV19; D gene: TRBD1; CDR3 DNA: TGTGCCACTACGGGACAGGGAGGAATCCCTCAGCCCCAGCATTTT; CDR3 protein: CATTGQGGIPQPQHF
clone size: -; J gene: TRBJ1-1; V gene: TRBV25-1; D gene: TRBD1; CDR3 DNA: TGTGCCAGCGGGTGGGGGACAGGGTACACTGAAGCTTTCTTT; CDR3 protein: CASGWGTGYTEAFF
clone size: -; J gene: TRBJ1-3; V gene: TRBV6-5; D gene: TRBD1; CDR3 DNA: TGTGCCAGCAGGACGGACAGGGCACCTGGAAACACCATATATTTT; CDR3 protein: CASRTDRAPGNTIYF
clone size: -; J gene: TRBJ1-5; V gene: TRBV11-3; D gene: -; CDR3 DNA: TGTGCCAGCAGCTTAGCAATCCACAGGGCCCTAAGCAATCAGCCCCAGCATTTT; CDR3 protein: CASSLAIHRALSNQPQHF
clone size: few; J gene: TRBJ2-3; V gene: TRBV25-1; D gene: -; CDR3 DNA: TGTGCCAGCAGTGGCCATGGGGGGGCTGCGGCGCAGTATTTT; CDR3 protein: CASSGHGGAAAQYF